This record looks at one TCR beta chain sequence and its context. Its antigen is undetermined. The sample belongs to a study of CD8 T cells in ankylosing spondylitis. Researchers built TCR beta libraries using quantitative 5'-RACE with molecular barcodes. TCRdb re-derived calls from the 5' RACE reads in MiXCR, one entry per CDR3 protein. The repertoire holds roughly 440,000 distinct CDR3 sequences, 17% seen once, with 0.85% to 1.3% in the top ten. Study-wide results and caveats: Reportedly, significant enrichment of disease-linked clones occurred in matched ankylosing spondylitis synovial fluid. Ankylosing spondylitis blood seemed to carry a telltale TCR beta motif made of under ten highly homologous variants.

The sample taken for sequencing was blood, either unsorted or a sorted T cell fraction (not recorded which). The TCR comes from a male donor with ankylosing spondylitis.

For the CDR3, the DNA is TGTGCCACCAGCAGAGATCTTCCAGGGACCACAGATACGCAGTATTTT. Translation: CATSRDLPGTTDTQYF. The chain joins TRBV15 to TRBJ2-3; D is tentatively TRBD1 or TRBD2 (5 bases each). The CDR3 runs to 16 residues. V dropped 0 bases and J dropped 2 bases, with 12 bases sitting between them. Germline CDR1 and CDR2: LNHNV and YYDKDF (reference sequence).